One and the same sample provided the 9 T cell receptor beta chains below, sequenced in a study of T cells in localized non-small cell lung cancer. The assay was immunoSEQ multiplex PCR, and TCRdb's table has in-frame clones only and misses some. The sample lists roughly 48,000 clones; approximately 77% were seen once. Sequenced material: peripheral blood, taken before any cancer treatment. These receptors were collected from a man between 35 and 75 years old with stage I squamous cell lung carcinoma.

This chain uses TRBV19 with TRBJ1-2, with 8 bases aligning to TRBD1. CDR1 and CDR2 from the germline V gene are LNHDA and SQIVND (reference sequence). The CDR3 runs 11 residues. The J segment lost 4 bases and the V segment lost 8 bases, leaving 0 bases of the junction unmatched. The CDR3: CASGQGYGYTF. CDR3 DNA: TGTGCCAGTGGACAGGGCTATGGCTACACCTTC.

This rearrangement joins TRBV18 to TRBJ1-2, with no clear D. Trimming left V 3 bases short and J 3 bases short, with 8 bases between. The CDR3 sequence is 13 residues long. In germline, CDR1 is KGHSH, CDR2 LQKENI. The CDR3 reads CASSPGDYYGYTF. For the CDR3, the DNA is TGTGCCAGCTCACCCGGGGATTACTATGGCTACACCTTC.

J is TRBJ1-4 and V is TRBV6-5, with D unresolved. The CDR3 is 15 residues long. V lost 0 bases, J lost 8 bases, and 13 bases lay in between. Germline loops: CDR1 MNHEY, CDR2 SVGAGI. CDR3 region: CASSYSAGTREKLFF. The CDR3 nucleotides are TGTGCCAGCAGTTACTCGGCAGGAACCCGAGAAAAACTGTTTTTT.

This sequence joins TRBV6-6 and TRBJ1-4; unclear D gene. The V end lost 8 bases, the J end lost 4 bases, and 11 bases lay between the germline ends. Looked up from germline, CDR1 is MNHNY and CDR2 is SVGAGI (reference sequence). This CDR3 has 13 residues. In nucleotides, the CDR3 is TGTGCCAGCTTGCGGGGAGGTAATGAAAAACTGTTTTTT. Amino acid sequence: CASLRGGNEKLFF.

The chain couples TRBV10-2 to TRBJ2-2; 11 nucleotides agree with TRBD2. CDR1 and CDR2 from the germline V gene are WSHSY and SAAADI. V shed 6 bases, J shed 3 bases, and the junction held 0 bases outside the gene matches. The CDR3 runs 14 residues. CDR3 protein: CASRTSGDTGELFF. As DNA, the CDR3 is TGCGCCAGCAGGACTAGCGGGGACACCGGGGAGCTGTTTTTT.

The table lists this clone with a few counts. The rearrangement links TRBV7-9 to TRBJ1-6; D unclear. Trimming shortened V by 1 base and J by 10 bases, and 5 bases separated the two germline ends. Germline lookup yields CDR1 SEHNR and CDR2 FQNEAQ (reference sequence). The CDR3 has 12 residues. DNA of the CDR3: TGTGCCAGCAGCTTAGAAGGGTCACCCCTCCACTTT. It yields the protein CASSLEGSPLHF.

The J gene is TRBJ2-4, the V gene TRBV10-3; 16 nucleotides agree with TRBD2. Trimming cost V 0 bases and J 3 bases; bases outside gene matches: 8. This CDR3 contains 20 residues. The germline CDR1 and CDR2 sequences are ENHRY and SYGVKD. Here the CDR3 DNA reads TGTGCCATCAGTGAGTCGGGGACTAGCGGGGGGGCCACGGTCAAAAACATTCAGTACTTC. Protein sequence: CAISESGTSGGATVKNIQYF.

This rearrangement joins TRBV6-5 to TRBJ2-3, with D perhaps matching TRBD1 or TRBD2 (5 bases each). Germline V gene lookup returns CDR1 MNHEY and CDR2 SVGAGI. V gave up 2 bases and J gave up 2 bases, with 11 bases separating them. The CDR3 contains 15 residues. CDR3 DNA sequence: TGTGCCAGCAGTTACAGAGGGGATATCACAGATACGCAGTATTTT. Translating gives CASSYRGDITDTQYF.

The V and J genes are TRBV5-1 and TRBJ2-1; 10 bases align to TRBD1. Unmatched junction bases numbered 5, after V lost 4 bases and J lost 4 bases. The germline gives CDR1 SGHRS, CDR2 YFSETQ. This CDR3 spans 15 amino acids. The CDR3 reads CASSGDRGQYNEQFF. Written as DNA, the CDR3 is TGCGCCAGCAGCGGTGACAGGGGGCAATACAATGAGCAGTTCTTC.